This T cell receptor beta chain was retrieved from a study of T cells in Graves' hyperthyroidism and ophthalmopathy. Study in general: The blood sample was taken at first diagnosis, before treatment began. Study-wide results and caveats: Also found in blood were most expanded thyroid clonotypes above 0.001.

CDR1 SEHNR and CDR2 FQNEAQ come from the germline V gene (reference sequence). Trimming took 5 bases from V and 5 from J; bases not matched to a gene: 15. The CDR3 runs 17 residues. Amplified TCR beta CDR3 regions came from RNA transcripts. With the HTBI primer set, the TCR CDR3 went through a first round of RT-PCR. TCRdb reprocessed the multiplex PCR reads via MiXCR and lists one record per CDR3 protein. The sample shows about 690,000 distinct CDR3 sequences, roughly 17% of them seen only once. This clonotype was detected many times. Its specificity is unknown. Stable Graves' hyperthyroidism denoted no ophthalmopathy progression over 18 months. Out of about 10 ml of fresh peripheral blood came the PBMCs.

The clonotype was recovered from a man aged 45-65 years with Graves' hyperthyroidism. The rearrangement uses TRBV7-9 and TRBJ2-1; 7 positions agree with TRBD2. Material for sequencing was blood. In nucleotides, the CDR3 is TGTGCCAGCAGCAGAGCTAGCGGAGGAAGATCGGACAATGAGCAGTTCTTC. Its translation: CASSRASGGRSDNEQFF.